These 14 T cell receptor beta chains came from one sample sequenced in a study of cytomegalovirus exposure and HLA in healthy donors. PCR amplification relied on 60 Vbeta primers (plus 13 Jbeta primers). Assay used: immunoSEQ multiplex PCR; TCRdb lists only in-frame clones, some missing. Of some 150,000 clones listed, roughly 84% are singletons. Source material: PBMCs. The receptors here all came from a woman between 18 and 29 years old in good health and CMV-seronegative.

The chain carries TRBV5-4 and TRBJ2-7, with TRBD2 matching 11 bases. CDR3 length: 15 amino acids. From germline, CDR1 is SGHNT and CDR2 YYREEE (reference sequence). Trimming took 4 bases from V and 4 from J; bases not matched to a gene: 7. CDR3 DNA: TGTGCCAGCAGCCACTCCTCTAGCGGGGGGTACGAGCAGTACTTC. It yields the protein CASSHSSSGGYEQYF.

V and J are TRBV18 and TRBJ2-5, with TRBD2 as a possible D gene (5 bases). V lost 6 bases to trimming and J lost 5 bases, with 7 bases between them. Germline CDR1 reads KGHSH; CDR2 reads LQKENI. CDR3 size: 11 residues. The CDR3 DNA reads TGTGCCAGCTCCCCGGGGGAGACCCAGTACTTC. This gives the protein CASSPGETQYF.

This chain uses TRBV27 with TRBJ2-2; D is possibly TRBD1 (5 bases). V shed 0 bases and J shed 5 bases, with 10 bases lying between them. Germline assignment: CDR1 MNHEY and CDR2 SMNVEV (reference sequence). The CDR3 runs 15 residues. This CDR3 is CASSLSGDMTGELFF. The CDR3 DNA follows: TGTGCCAGCAGTTTATCAGGGGATATGACCGGGGAGCTGTTTTTT.

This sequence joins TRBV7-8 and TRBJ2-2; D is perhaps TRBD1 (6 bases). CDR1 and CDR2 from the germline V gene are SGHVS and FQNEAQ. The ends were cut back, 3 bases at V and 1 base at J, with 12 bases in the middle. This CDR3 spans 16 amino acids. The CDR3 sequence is CASSFQSRGNTGELFF. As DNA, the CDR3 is TGTGCCAGCAGCTTTCAATCCAGGGGGAACACCGGGGAGCTGTTTTTT.

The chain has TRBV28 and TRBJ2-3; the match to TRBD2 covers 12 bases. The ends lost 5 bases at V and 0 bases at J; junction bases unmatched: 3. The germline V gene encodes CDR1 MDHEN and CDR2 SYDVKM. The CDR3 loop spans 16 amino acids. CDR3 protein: CASSPGLAGSTDTQYF. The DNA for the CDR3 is TGTGCCAGCAGTCCTGGACTAGCGGGAAGCACAGATACGCAGTATTTT. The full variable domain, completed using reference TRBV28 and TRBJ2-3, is DVKVTQSSRYLVKRTGEKVFLECVQDMDHENMFWYRQDPGLGLRLIYFSYDVKMKEKGDIPEGYSVSREKKERFSLILESASTNQTSMYLCASSPGLAGSTDTQYFGPGTRLTVL.

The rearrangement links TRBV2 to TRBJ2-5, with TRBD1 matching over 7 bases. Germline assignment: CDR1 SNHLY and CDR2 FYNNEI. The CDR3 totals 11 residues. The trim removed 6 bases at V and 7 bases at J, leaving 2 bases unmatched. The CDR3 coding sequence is TGTGCCAGCAGAAACAGGGGGACCCAGTACTTC. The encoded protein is CASRNRGTQYF.

The CDR3 DNA sequence: TGTGCCAGCAGCGCCCGGACAGGGGAGGGAGAGACCCAGTACTTC. It specifies CASSARTGEGETQYF. The gene calls are TRBV7-6 and TRBJ2-5; TRBD1 aligns across 9 bases. This CDR3 region has 15 residues. V was clipped by 5 bases and J by 4 bases; unmatched bases: 8. The germline V gene has CDR1 SGHVS and CDR2 FNYEAQ.

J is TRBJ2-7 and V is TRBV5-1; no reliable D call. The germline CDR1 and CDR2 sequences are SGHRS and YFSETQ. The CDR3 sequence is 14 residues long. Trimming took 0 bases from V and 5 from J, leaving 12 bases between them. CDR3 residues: CASSLVGRLHEQYF. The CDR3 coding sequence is TGCGCCAGCAGCTTGGTTGGCAGGTTACACGAGCAGTACTTC.

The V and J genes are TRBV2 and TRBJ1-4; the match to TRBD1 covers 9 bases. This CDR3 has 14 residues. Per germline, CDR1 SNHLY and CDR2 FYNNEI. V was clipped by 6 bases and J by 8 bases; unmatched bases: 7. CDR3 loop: CASRGTGPGEKLFF. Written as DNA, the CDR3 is TGTGCCAGCAGGGGGACAGGGCCTGGCGAAAAACTGTTTTTT. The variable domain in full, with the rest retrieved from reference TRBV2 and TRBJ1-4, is EPEVTQTPSHQVTQMGQEVILRCVPISNHLYFYWYRQILGQKVEFLVSFYNNEISEKSEIFDDQFSVERPDGSNFTLKIRSTKLEDSAMYFCASRGTGPGEKLFFGSGTQLSVL.

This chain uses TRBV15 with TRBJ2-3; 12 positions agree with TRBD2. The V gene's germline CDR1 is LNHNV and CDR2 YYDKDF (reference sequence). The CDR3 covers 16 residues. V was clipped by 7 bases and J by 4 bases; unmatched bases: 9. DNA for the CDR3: TGTGCCACCATGGGACTAGCGGGCCGCACTTCAGATACGCAGTATTTT. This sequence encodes CATMGLAGRTSDTQYF.

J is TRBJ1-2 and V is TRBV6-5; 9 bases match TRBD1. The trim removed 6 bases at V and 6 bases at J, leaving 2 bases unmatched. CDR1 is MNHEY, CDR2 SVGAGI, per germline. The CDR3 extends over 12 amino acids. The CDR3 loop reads CASRRTGDGYTF. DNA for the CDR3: TGTGCCAGCAGAAGGACAGGGGATGGCTACACCTTC.

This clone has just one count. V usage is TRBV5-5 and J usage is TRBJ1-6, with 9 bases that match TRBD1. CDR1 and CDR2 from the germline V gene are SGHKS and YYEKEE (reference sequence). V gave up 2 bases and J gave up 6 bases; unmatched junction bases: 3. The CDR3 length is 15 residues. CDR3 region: CASSLGTGSNSPLHF. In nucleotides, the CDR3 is TGTGCCAGCAGCTTAGGGACAGGGTCTAATTCACCCCTCCACTTT.

CDR3 nucleotides: TGCGCCAGCAGCCAAGATCGAGTGGGGGAGCTGTTTTTT. It codes for CASSQDRVGELFF. This chain joins TRBV4-3 and TRBJ2-2; no clear D. This CDR3 has 13 amino acids. V lost 0 bases to trimming and J lost 8 bases, with 7 bases between them. Germline values: CDR1 LGHNA, CDR2 YSLEER.

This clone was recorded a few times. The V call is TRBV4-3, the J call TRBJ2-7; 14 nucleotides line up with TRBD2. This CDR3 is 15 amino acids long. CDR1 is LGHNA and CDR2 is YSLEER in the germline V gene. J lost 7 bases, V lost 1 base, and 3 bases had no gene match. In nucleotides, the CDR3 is TGCGCCAGCAGCCAAGTGGGGACTAGCGGGGGAGAGCAGTACTTC. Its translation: CASSQVGTSGGEQYF.